This T cell receptor (beta chain) was profiled in a study of graft-versus-host responses after intestinal transplantation. Study at large: Every recipient underwent anti-thymocyte globulin induction, then tacrolimus and steroids for 2 to 3 years.

With respect to this clone: The antigen remains unidentified.

Germline CDR1 and CDR2: SGHTA and FQGTGA. The CDR3 totals 15 residues. The trim removed 5 bases at V and 7 bases at J, leaving 10 bases unmatched. Only in-frame clones appear in the TCRdb table, and some are missing; sequencing was by immunoSEQ multiplex PCR. The sample consists of about 48,000 clones, roughly 91% of them appearing once. Study results and caveats: GvH clones were found in recipient marrow; some appeared first in ileum or blood. There was an association between peak levels of circulating GvH clones and early post-transplant HvG declines. Graft-versus-host to host-versus-graft clonal ratios in allografts were high in patients with graft-donor T cell macrochimerism.

The chain links TRBV7-3 to TRBJ2-1, with 8 bases aligning to TRBD1. This TCR derives from a human donor who was the organ donor for an intestinal transplant. The sample consisted of unstimulated CD4+ T cells sorted from spleen or lymph node cells, taken before transplant. Here the CDR3 DNA reads TGTGCCAGCAGCCCAGGCGGACAGGGTAGAAATGAGCAGTTCTTC. Its translation is CASSPGGQGRNEQFF. Using reference TRBV7-3 and TRBJ2-1 for the parts outside the CDR3, the full variable domain is GAGVSQTPSNKVTEKGKYVELRCDPISGHTALYWYRQSLGQGPEFLIYFQGTGAADDSGLPNDRFFAVRPEGSVSTLKIQRTERGDSAVYLCASSPGGQGRNEQFFGPGTRLTVL.